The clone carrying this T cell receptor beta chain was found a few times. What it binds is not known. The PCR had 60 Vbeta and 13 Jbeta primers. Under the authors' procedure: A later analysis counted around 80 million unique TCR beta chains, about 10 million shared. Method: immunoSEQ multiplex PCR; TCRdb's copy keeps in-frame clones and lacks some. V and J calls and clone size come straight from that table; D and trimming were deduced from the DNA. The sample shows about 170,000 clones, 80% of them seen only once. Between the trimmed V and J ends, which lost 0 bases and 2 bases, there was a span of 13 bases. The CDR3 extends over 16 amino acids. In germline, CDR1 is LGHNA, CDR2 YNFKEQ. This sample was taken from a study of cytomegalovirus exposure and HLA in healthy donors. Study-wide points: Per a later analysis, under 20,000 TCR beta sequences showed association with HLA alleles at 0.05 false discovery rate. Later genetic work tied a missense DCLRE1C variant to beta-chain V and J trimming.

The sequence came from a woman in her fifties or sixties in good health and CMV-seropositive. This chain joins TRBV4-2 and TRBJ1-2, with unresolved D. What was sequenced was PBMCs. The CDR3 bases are TGTGCCAGCAGCCAAGATATGCCCGGAGGGAACTATGGCTACACCTTC. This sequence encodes CASSQDMPGGNYGYTF.